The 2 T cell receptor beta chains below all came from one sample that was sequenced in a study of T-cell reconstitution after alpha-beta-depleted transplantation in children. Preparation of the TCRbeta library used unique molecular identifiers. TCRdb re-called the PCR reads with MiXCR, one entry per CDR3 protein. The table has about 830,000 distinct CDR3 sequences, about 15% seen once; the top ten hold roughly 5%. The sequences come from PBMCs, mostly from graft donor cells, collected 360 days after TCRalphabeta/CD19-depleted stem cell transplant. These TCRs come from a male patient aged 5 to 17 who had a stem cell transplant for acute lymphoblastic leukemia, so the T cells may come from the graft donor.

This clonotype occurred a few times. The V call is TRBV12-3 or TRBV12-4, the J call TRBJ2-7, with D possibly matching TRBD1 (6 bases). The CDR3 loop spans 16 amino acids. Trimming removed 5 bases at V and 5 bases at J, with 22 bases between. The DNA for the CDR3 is TGTGCCAGCAGTAGATCGCAGGGGACCGCCACTCACGAGCAGTACTTC. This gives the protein CASSRSQGTATHEQYF.

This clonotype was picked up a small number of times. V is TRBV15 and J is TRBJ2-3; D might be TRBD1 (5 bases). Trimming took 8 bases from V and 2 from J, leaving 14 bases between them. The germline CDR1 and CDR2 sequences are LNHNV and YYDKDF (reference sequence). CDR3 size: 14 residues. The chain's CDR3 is CATGAIMTTDTQYF. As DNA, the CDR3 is TGTGCCACCGGGGCCATTATGACCACAGATACGCAGTATTTT.